The present TCR beta chain was sequenced within a study of identical twins. General study points: Analyses of zero insertions could, in part, be confounded by invariant MAIT and iNKT cells. Excess low generation probability was seen in twin-shared out-of-frame alpha sequences.

TCRdb analysed the 5' RACE reads with MiXCR anew, one entry per CDR3 protein. The repertoire holds some 570,000 distinct CDR3 sequences, with 20% to 25% as singletons. On this clonotype: What it binds is not known.

The CDR3 length is 13 residues. The V end was cut by 7 bases, the J end by 4 bases, with 13 bases between. The data also belong to a second study, concerning yellow fever vaccine responses in identical twins.

The gene calls are TRBV12-3 or TRBV12-4 and TRBJ2-5; a weak D match, TRBD2 (6 bases). Sequencing input: CD4+ T cells sorted from blood. The source is a woman aged 18-29 years in good health. The CDR3 here is CASTGGVGETQYF. As DNA, the CDR3 is TGTGCCAGCACCGGGGGAGTGGGAGAGACCCAGTACTTC.